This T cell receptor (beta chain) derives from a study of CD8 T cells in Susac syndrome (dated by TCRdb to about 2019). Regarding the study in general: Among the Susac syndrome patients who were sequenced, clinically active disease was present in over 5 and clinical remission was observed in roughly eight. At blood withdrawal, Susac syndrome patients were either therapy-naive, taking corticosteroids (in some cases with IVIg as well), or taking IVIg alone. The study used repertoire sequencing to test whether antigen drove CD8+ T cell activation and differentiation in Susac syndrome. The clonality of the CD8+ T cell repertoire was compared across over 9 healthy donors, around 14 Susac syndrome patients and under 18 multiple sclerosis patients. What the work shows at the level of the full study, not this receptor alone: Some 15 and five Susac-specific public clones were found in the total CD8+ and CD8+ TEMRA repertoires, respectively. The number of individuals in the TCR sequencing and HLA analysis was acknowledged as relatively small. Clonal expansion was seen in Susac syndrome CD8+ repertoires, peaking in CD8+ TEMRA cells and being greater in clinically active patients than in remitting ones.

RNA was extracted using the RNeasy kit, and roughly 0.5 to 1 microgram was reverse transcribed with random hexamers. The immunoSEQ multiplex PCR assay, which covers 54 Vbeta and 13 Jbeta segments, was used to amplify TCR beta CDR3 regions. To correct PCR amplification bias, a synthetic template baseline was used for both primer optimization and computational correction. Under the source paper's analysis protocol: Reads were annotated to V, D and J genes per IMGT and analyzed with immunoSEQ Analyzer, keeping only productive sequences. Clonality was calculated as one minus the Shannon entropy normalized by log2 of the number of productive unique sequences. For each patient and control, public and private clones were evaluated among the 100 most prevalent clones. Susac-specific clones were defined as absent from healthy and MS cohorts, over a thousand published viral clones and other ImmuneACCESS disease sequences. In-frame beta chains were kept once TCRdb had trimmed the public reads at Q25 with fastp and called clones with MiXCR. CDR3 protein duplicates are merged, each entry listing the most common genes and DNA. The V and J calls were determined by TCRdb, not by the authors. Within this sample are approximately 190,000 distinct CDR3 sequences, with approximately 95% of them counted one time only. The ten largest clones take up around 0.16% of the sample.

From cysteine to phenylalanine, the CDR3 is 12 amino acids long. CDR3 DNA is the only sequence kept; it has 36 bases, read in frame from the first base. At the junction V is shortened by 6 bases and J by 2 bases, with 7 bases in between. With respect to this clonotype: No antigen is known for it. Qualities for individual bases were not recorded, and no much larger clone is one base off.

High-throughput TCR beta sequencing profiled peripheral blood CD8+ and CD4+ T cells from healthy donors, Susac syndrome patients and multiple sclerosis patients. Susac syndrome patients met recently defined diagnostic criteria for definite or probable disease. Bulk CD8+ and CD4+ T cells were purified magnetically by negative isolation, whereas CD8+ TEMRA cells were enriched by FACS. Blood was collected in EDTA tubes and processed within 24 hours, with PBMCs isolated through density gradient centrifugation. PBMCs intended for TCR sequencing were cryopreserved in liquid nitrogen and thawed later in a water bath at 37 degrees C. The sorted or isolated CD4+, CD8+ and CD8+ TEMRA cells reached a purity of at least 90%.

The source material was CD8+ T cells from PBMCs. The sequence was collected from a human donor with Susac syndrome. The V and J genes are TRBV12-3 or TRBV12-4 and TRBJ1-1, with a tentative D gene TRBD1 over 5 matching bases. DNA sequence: TGTGCCAGCAGGGACACCAACACTGAAGCTTTCTTT. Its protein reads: CASRDTNTEAFF.